The source of this T cell receptor (beta chain) is a study of T cell responses to AZD1222 COVID-19 vaccine. For the study at large: Second-dose groups at about 4 or about 12 weeks were pooled.

In the case of this clone: What it binds is unknown.

Notes on the study in general: Donors in the cohort were predominantly white British and more often female, and clonal diversity was possibly underestimated. Seropositivity was recorded at baseline in only a handful of AZD1222 recipients. Spike was spanned by vaccine-associated CD4 TCRs, with dominance at 160-218 and 743-854.

Generated by immunoSEQ multiplex PCR, the TCRdb table keeps only in-frame clones and is missing some. This sample yields roughly 260,000 clones, of which more than 85% are seen a single time; around 0.58% belongs to the top ten. In germline, CDR1 is LGHDT, CDR2 YNNKEL (reference sequence). V was shortened by 1 base and J by 9 bases, with 12 bases between the two germline ends. The CDR3 extends over 13 amino acids. This TCR derives from an adult in good health. The sequences come from peripheral blood, collected on day 0 of AZD1222 vaccination. The gene calls are TRBV3-1 (or the pseudogene TRBV3-2) and TRBJ1-1; tentatively, D is TRBD1 (6 bases). CDR3 bases: TGTGCCAGCAGCCAAGGTAGACAGGCCCAAGCTTTCTTT. Its translation is CASSQGRQAQAFF.